These 26 T cell receptor beta chains share one sample of origin, sequenced in a study of OX40 agonist ivuxolimab in advanced cancers. The table came from immunoSEQ multiplex PCR; TCRdb's copy has only in-frame clones and leaves some out. The sample includes 100,000 to 150,000 clones, roughly 93% seen only once; the top ten take approximately 0.15%. Sequencing used CD4+ or CD8+ T cells sorted from blood, obtained in a trial of the OX40 agonist ivuxolimab. The receptor source for this set is an adult with an advanced solid tumor such as melanoma, head and neck, liver or kidney cancer.

This chain connects TRBV19 to TRBJ2-7, with D perhaps TRBD2 (6 bases). Trimming took off 0 bases at V and 6 bases at J, with 12 bases between the two ends. From germline, CDR1 is LNHDA and CDR2 SQIVND (reference sequence). This CDR3 region has 14 residues. CDR3 coding DNA: TGTGCCAGTAGTATAGAAGGCGGGGATTTCGAGCAGTACTTC. It encodes CASSIEGGDFEQYF.

V gene TRBV19 combines with J gene TRBJ1-5, with no clear D. V was pared by 4 bases and J by 3 bases, with 7 bases between. This CDR3 is built from 13 residues. The germline gives CDR1 LNHDA, CDR2 SQIVND (reference sequence). CDR3 bases: TGTGCCAGTAGTAGTCAGGTCAATCAGCCCCAGCATTTT. Protein sequence: CASSSQVNQPQHF. The variable domain in full, with the rest retrieved from reference TRBV19 and TRBJ1-5, is DGGITQSPKYLFRKEGQNVTLSCEQNLNHDAMYWYRQDPGQGLRLIYYSQIVNDFQKGDIAEGYSVSREKKESFPLTVTSAQKNPTAFYLCASSSQVNQPQHFGDGTRLSIL.

The V call is TRBV5-1, the J call TRBJ2-7; D uncertain. V lost 0 bases and J lost 2, with 9 bases in between. CDR3 size: 14 residues. Per the germline V gene, CDR1 is SGHRS and CDR2 is YFSETQ. CDR3 bases: TGCGCCAGCAGCTTGGCCGGGCACCCCTACGAGCAGTACTTC. Its translation: CASSLAGHPYEQYF.

The chain is built from TRBV5-8 and TRBJ1-2; 7 nucleotides line up with TRBD1. The germline V gene has CDR1 SGHTS and CDR2 YDEGEE. V shed 2 bases and J 6 bases; nucleotides not matched to a gene: 4. The length of the CDR3 is 13 residues. The CDR3 here is CASSLHQGDGYTF. The CDR3 nucleotides are TGTGCCAGCAGCTTACATCAGGGGGATGGCTACACCTTC.

V gene TRBV19 combines with J gene TRBJ1-3; D gene uncertain. This CDR3 region has 14 residues. The V end lost 7 bases, the J end lost 0 bases, and 10 bases lay between the germline ends. Germline lookup yields CDR1 LNHDA and CDR2 SQIVND (reference sequence). The CDR3 spells CASKDNPSGNTIYF. CDR3 bases: TGTGCCAGTAAAGACAATCCCTCTGGAAACACCATATATTTT.

The sample holds a few counts of this clone. The chain couples TRBV7-9 to TRBJ2-5, with D perhaps TRBD2 (5 bases). This CDR3 spans 11 amino acids. Trimming left V 7 bases short and J 7 bases short, with 10 bases between. The germline CDR1 and CDR2 sequences are SEHNR and FQNEAQ (reference sequence). The CDR3 nucleotides are TGTGCCAGCACCCGAGAGGGGACCCAGTACTTC. Its protein is CASTREGTQYF.

The genes are TRBV2 and TRBJ2-1; D is uncertain. The CDR3 totals 11 residues. The ends were cut back, 6 bases at V and 3 bases at J, with 3 bases in the middle. CDR1 is SNHLY, CDR2 FYNNEI, per germline. Here the CDR3 reads CASRRYNEQFF. The CDR3 bases are TGTGCCAGCAGACGCTACAATGAGCAGTTCTTC.

The genes are TRBV30 and TRBJ2-7; tentative D call: TRBD1 (5 bases). CDR1 is GTSNPN and CDR2 is SVGIG in the germline V gene (reference sequence). V lost 2 bases, J lost 3 bases, and 5 bases lay in between. The CDR3 is made up of 11 amino acids. The CDR3 reads CAWSTGYEQYF. Written as DNA, the CDR3 is TGTGCCTGGAGTACAGGCTACGAGCAGTACTTC.

The chain has TRBV7-8 and TRBJ2-5; either TRBD1 or TRBD2 may fit D (5 bases each). Looked up from germline, CDR1 is SGHVS and CDR2 is FQNEAQ. Trimming removed 0 bases at V and 9 bases at J, with 17 bases between. This CDR3 has 15 residues. The CDR3, as DNA: TGTGCCAGCAGCTTAGCCGGGACCACCCACGGGGCCCAGTACTTC. It encodes CASSLAGTTHGAQYF.

The chain carries TRBV4-1 and TRBJ2-5, with TRBD1 identical over 12 bases. This CDR3 comprises 18 residues. The junction had 12 bases not matched to a gene; V was cut back by 3 bases and J by 4 bases. The germline V gene encodes CDR1 MGHRA and CDR2 YSYEKL. The CDR3 protein is CASSQSRGQGAYRETQYF. The DNA of the CDR3 is TGCGCCAGCAGCCAGTCGAGGGGACAGGGGGCCTACCGAGAGACCCAGTACTTC.

This rearrangement joins TRBV6-1 to TRBJ2-3; D ambiguous. CDR3 size: 13 residues. The ends were cut back, 2 bases at V and 3 bases at J, with 6 bases in the middle. The germline CDR1 and CDR2 sequences are MNHNS and SASEGT. The CDR3 sequence: CASSEQPTDTQYF. The CDR3 DNA follows: TGTGCCAGCAGTGAACAGCCGACAGATACGCAGTATTTT.

The rearrangement links TRBV5-1 to TRBJ2-1; tentatively, D is TRBD1 or TRBD2 (5 bases each). The CDR3 is 16 amino acids. CDR1 SGHRS and CDR2 YFSETQ come from the germline V gene. V lost 6 bases, J lost 6 bases, and 22 bases lay in between. This CDR3 is CASTGSHGAVSNEQFF. CDR3 DNA sequence: TGCGCCAGCACAGGGAGTCATGGGGCAGTGTCCAATGAGCAGTTCTTC.

The rearrangement uses TRBV19 and TRBJ1-5; tentatively, D is TRBD1 (5 bases). The ends were cut back, 5 bases at V and 3 bases at J, with 14 bases in the middle. The germline CDR1 and CDR2 sequences are LNHDA and SQIVND (reference sequence). The CDR3 spans 15 residues. The CDR3 DNA sequence: TGTGCCAGTAGTTCATCGGGGCTCGACAATCAGCCCCAGCATTTT. It specifies CASSSSGLDNQPQHF.

The gene calls are TRBV6-1 and TRBJ1-5, with TRBD1 as a possible D gene (5 bases). Germline V gives CDR1 MNHNS, CDR2 SASEGT. Trimming shortened V by 1 base and J by 0 bases, and 10 bases separated the two germline ends. The CDR3 runs to 16 residues. For the CDR3, the DNA is TGTGCCAGCAGTGAAGGGCGCGGGACTAGCAATCAGCCCCAGCATTTT. Amino acids: CASSEGRGTSNQPQHF.

The chain links TRBV2 to TRBJ1-2; D is uncertain. Germline lookup yields CDR1 SNHLY and CDR2 FYNNEI. V lost 6 bases to trimming and J lost 6 bases, with 26 bases between them. The CDR3 contains 17 residues. Here the CDR3 reads CASRKVSDQMEDHGYTF. The DNA of the CDR3 is TGTGCCAGCAGGAAGGTCAGCGACCAAATGGAGGACCATGGCTACACCTTC.

The J gene is TRBJ2-5, the V gene TRBV28; unclear D gene. Germline-derived CDR1 and CDR2 are MDHEN and SYDVKM. The CDR3 totals 12 residues. Trimming left V 10 bases short and J 1 base short, with 10 bases between. The CDR3: CAIKSPQETQYF. The DNA of the CDR3 is TGTGCCATCAAATCCCCCCAAGAGACCCAGTACTTC.

The chain is built from TRBV11-2 and TRBJ2-3, with D hard to call. The CDR3 is 14 residues long. Per germline, CDR1 SGHAT and CDR2 FQNNGV. The ends were cut back, 1 base at V and 4 bases at J, with 9 bases in the middle. For the CDR3, the DNA is TGTGCCAGCAGCTTAGGGACGAAGGCAGATACGCAGTATTTT. Amino acids: CASSLGTKADTQYF.

The gene calls are TRBV29-1 and TRBJ1-1; 9 bases line up with TRBD1. This CDR3 has 13 residues. Germline assignment: CDR1 SQVTM and CDR2 ANQGSEA. V dropped 5 bases and J dropped 7; count of bases not matched to a gene: 8. The CDR3 DNA reads TGCAGCGTTAAAGGGACAGGGTTGGGTGAAGCTTTCTTT. Protein sequence: CSVKGTGLGEAFF.

The chain links TRBV4-2 to TRBJ2-2, with 8 nucleotides matching TRBD1. V lost 3 bases and J lost 4; bases outside the gene matches: 10. The CDR3 covers 17 residues. From germline, CDR1 is LGHNA and CDR2 YNFKEQ. CDR3 loop: CASSQGTGQVPTGELFF. The DNA for the CDR3 is TGTGCCAGCAGCCAGGGGACGGGACAGGTGCCCACCGGGGAGCTGTTTTTT.

The CDR3 sequence: CASSFDGPGYEQYF. The CDR3 DNA reads as TGTGCCAGCAGCTTCGACGGCCCAGGTTACGAGCAGTACTTC. The chain joins TRBV7-2 to TRBJ2-7; no clear D. The germline gives CDR1 SGHTA, CDR2 FQGNSA. The V end lost 3 bases, the J end lost 4 bases, and 13 bases lay between the germline ends. The CDR3 has 14 amino acids.

Comments on this clone: This CDR3 is missing its conserved last phenylalanine or tryptophan, likely due to a read error. The CDR3 is CASRDSVGGLYGYTL. DNA for the CDR3: TGTGCCAGCAGGGACTCGGTGGGGGGCCTCTATGGCTACACCCTC. The chain uses TRBV27 and TRBJ1-2, with TRBD1 as a possible D gene (6 bases). Per the germline V gene, CDR1 is MNHEY and CDR2 is SMNVEV (reference sequence). V was pared by 6 bases and J by 4 bases, with 18 bases between. This CDR3 has 15 amino acids.

This chain connects TRBV18 to TRBJ2-2; 7 bases are a match to TRBD2. Germline values: CDR1 KGHSH, CDR2 LQKENI. The CDR3 is 15 residues long. Trimming removed 5 bases from V and 2 bases from J; junction bases left unmatched: 5. The CDR3 loop is CASSRASGNTGELFF. DNA for the CDR3: TGTGCCAGCTCAAGAGCTAGCGGAAACACCGGGGAGCTGTTTTTT.

There are a few counts of this clone. The chain joins TRBV6-5 to TRBJ1-1; D gene unclear. Trimming cost V 6 bases and J 9 bases, with 11 bases left between them. CDR3 size: 11 residues. Germline V gene lookup returns CDR1 MNHEY and CDR2 SVGAGI. CDR3 in DNA: TGTGCCAGCAGAAACGGGCAGAAAGCTTTCTTT. Translation gives CASRNGQKAFF.

About this clone itself: The same CDR3 is also encoded by other DNA sequences in this sample. The V gene is TRBV15, the J gene TRBJ2-7; D is possibly TRBD2 (5 bases). Per germline, CDR1 LNHNV and CDR2 YYDKDF (reference sequence). CDR3 length: 15 residues. The ends were cut back, 0 bases at V and 6 bases at J, with 15 bases in the middle. Here the CDR3 DNA reads TGTGCCACCAGCAGAGATCACGGGAATCTCGGCGAGCAGTACTTC. Translating it yields CATSRDHGNLGEQYF.

The genes are TRBV11-2 and TRBJ1-3; D ambiguous. CDR1 and CDR2 (germline): SGHAT, FQNNGV. CDR3 length equals 13 residues. Trimming cost V 6 bases and J 8 bases, with 14 bases left between them. CDR3 DNA sequence: TGTGCCAGCAGTCTGACCATGATAGACACCATATATTTT. It translates to CASSLTMIDTIYF. The variable domain in full, with the rest retrieved from reference TRBV11-2 and TRBJ1-3, is EAGVAQSPRYKIIEKRQSVAFWCNPISGHATLYWYQQILGQGPKLLIQFQNNGVVDDSQLPKDRFSAERLKGVDSTLKIQPAKLEDSAVYLCASSLTMIDTIYFGEGSWLTVV.

The V call is TRBV14, the J call TRBJ1-6, with a possible D match to TRBD1 (5 bases). CDR1 and CDR2 from the germline V gene are SGHDN and FVKESK. The CDR3 length is 15 residues. The V gene lost 6 bases and the J gene lost 7 bases, with 16 bases spanning the gap. The CDR3 protein is CASRASDRDNSPLHF. CDR3 DNA: TGTGCCAGCAGGGCGTCCGACAGAGACAATTCACCCCTCCACTTT.